A selection of T cell receptor beta chains follows, all from one sample in a study of cytomegalovirus exposure and HLA in healthy donors. The table came from immunoSEQ multiplex PCR; TCRdb's copy has only in-frame clones and leaves some out. The table includes some 150,000 clones, around 80% detected once. The sample taken for sequencing was PBMCs. The receptors shown here come from a man aged 18 to 29 in good health and CMV-seropositive. Each CDR3 is given without its conserved first and last residue.

J gene,V gene,CDR3 protein
TRBJ1-5,TRBV6-5,ASSYSGEGPDQPQH
TRBJ2-7,TRBV7-9,ASSTGPGISSYEQY
TRBJ1-1,TRBV30,AWSSQNTEAF
TRBJ1-2,TRBV5-1,ASSLERYRDSDYGYT
TRBJ2-1,TRBV11-3,ASSLSRISNEQF
TRBJ2-1,TRBV4-1,ASSQGSLSGRSYNEQF
TRBJ1-1,TRBV7-2,ASSLARAVGEAF
TRBJ1-1,TRBV11-2,ASSPRDDGGAGAF
TRBJ2-7,TRBV6-1,ASSEYQGWTSYEQY
TRBJ2-2,TRBV27,ASSPPQGVNTGELF
TRBJ2-7,TRBV5-4,ASSLAGSYEQY
TRBJ2-3,TRBV5-4,ASSSPPGTATDTQY
TRBJ2-2,TRBV2,ASSGTNTGELF
TRBJ2-2,TRBV29-1,SVPGQGSTGELF
TRBJ1-5,TRBV4-1,ASSRTAGGGDQPQH